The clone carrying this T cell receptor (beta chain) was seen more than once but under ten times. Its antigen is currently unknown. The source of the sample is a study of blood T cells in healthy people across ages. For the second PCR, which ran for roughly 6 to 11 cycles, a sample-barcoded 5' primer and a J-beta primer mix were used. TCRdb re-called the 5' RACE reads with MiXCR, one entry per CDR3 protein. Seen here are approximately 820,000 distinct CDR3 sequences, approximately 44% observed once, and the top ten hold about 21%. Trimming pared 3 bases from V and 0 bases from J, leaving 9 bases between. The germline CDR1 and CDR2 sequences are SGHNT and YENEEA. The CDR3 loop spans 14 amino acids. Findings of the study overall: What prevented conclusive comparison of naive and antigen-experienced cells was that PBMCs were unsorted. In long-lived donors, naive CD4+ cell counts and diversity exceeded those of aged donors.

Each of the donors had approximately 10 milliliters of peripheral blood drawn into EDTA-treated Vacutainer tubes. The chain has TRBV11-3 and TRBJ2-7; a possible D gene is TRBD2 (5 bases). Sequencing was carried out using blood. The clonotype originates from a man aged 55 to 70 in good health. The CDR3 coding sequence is TGTGCCAGCAGCTTTCGGGGTAGCTCCTACGAGCAGTACTTC. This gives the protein CASSFRGSSYEQYF.